These 3 T cell receptor beta chains were sequenced from one sample in a study of blood T cell repertoires in COVID-19. Repertoires were generated with immunoSEQ multiplex PCR, while TCRdb's copy carries only in-frame clones and drops some. The sample shows approximately 170,000 clones, 83% of them seen only once. Material: peripheral blood. Source of these receptors: a woman of 80 years or more with acute or convalescent COVID-19.

This chain uses TRBV9 with TRBJ2-1; D perhaps matches TRBD2 (6 bases). Deletions cut 0 bases from V and 5 bases from J, with 15 bases between. The CDR3 consists of 16 residues. CDR1 and CDR2 from the germline V gene are SGDLS and YYNGEE. The CDR3 sequence is CASSVVPGVGHNEQFF. For the CDR3, the DNA is TGTGCCAGCAGCGTAGTGCCGGGAGTGGGCCACAATGAGCAGTTCTTC. Full variable domain (outside the CDR3, taken from reference TRBV9 and TRBJ2-1): DSGVTQTPKHLITATGQRVTLRCSPRSGDLSVYWYQQSLDQGLQFLIQYYNGEERAKGNILERFSAQQFPDLHSELNLSSLELGDSALYFCASSVVPGVGHNEQFFGPGTRLTVL.

The chain combines TRBV5-5 with TRBJ2-7; D is possibly TRBD2 (5 bases). Germline lookup yields CDR1 SGHKS and CDR2 YYEKEE (reference sequence). V lost 4 bases to trimming and J lost 3 bases, with 17 bases between them. This CDR3 has 15 amino acids. This chain's CDR3 is CASSINLALFYEQYF. In DNA form, the CDR3 reads TGTGCCAGCAGCATCAACCTAGCACTCTTCTACGAGCAGTACTTC.

The chain joins TRBV5-4 to TRBJ2-1; 10 nucleotides match TRBD2. The CDR3 has 16 residues. Germline V CDR1 and CDR2: SGHNT, YYREEE (reference sequence). The junction had 6 bases not matched to a gene; V was cut back by 0 bases and J by 6 bases. The DNA of the CDR3 is TGTGCCAGCAGCTTGGAAATAGCGGGAGGTAGCAATGAGCAGTTCTTC. Translated: CASSLEIAGGSNEQFF.